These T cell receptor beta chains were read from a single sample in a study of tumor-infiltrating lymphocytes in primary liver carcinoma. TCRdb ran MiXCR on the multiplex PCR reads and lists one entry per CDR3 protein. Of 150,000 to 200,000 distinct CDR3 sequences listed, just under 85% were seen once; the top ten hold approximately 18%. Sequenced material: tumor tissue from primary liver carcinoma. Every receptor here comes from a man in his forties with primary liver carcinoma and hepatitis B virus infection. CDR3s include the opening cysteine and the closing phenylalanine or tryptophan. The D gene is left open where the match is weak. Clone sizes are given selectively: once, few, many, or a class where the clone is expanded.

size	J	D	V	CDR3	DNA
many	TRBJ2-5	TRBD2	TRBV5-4	CASSWSGAAGGLSEETQYF	TGTGCCAGCAGCTGGAGTGGGGCAGCGGGAGGGCTAAGCGAAGAGACCCAGTACTTC
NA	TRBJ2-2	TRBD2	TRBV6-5	CASSYLTSGKPRELLF	TGTGCCAGCAGTTACTTGACTAGCGGGAAACCCAGGGAGCTGTTATTT
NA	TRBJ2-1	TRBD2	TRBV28	CASSRVGGLAGDKRLYEHFF	TGTGCCAGCAGCCGGGTCGGGGGACTAGCGGGAGATAAAAGGTTATATGAGCATTTCTTT
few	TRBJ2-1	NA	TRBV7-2	CASSWGVDNPYNEQFF	TGTGCCAGCAGCTGGGGGGTGGACAACCCCTACAATGAGCAGTTCTTC
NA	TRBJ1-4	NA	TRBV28	CASSPPRGKPFF	TGTGCCAGCAGTCCACCCAGGGGAAAACCGTTTTTT
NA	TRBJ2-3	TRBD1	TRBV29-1	CSVSGTGASDTQWF	TGCAGCGTTTCCGGGACAGGGGCGTCAGACACGCAGTGGTTT
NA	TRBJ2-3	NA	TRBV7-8	CASSINGYTDTQYF	TGTGCCAGCAGCATTAACGGATACACAGATACCCAGTATTTT
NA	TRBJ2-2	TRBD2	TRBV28	CVSSSTHRQGTSGRGDTGELFF	TGTGTCAGCAGTTCTACACACCGACAGGGGACAAGCGGGAGGGGAGACACCGGGGAGCTGTTTTTT
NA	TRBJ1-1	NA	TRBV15	CDTSRDHAGTEAFF	TGTGACACGAGCAGAGATCATGCGGGGACTGAAGCTTTCTTT
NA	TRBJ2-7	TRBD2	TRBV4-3	CASSQDGGAGGEQYF	TGCGCCAGCAGCCAAGATGGGGGGGCGGGAGGCGAGCAGTACTTC
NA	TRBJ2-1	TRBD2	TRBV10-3	CTIRASETGRPSGGYNEQFF	TGTACCATCAGGGCCTCCGAGACAGGGAGGCCTAGCGGGGGATACAATGAGCAGTTCTTC
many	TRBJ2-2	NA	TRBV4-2	CASSQDGGGVTGELFF	TGTGCCAGCAGCCAAGATGGAGGGGGCGTCACCGGGGAGCTGTTTTTT
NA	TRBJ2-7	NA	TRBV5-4	CVSSLAGFSYEQYF	TGTGTAAGCAGCTTGGCCGGTTTCTCCTACGAGCAGTACTTC
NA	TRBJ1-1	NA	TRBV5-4	CASSGTRSNTEAFF	TGTGCCAGCAGCGGGACAAGATCAAACACTGAAGCTTTCTTT
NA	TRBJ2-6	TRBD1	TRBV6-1	CVSTETGALSGSNVLTF	TGTGTCAGCACCGAGACAGGGGCCCTCTCTGGGTCCAACGTCCTGACTTTC
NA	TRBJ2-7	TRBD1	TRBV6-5	CASRLDRVAYAQYF	TGTGCCAGCAGACTAGACAGGGTGGCGTACGCGCAGTACTTC
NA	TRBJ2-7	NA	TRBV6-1	CASTERQTYEQYF	TGTGCCAGCACTGAAAGACAGACCTACGAGCAATACTTC
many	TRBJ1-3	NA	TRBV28	CASFGPRQRNTIYF	TGTGCCAGCTTTGGACCTCGACAACGAAACACCATATATTTT
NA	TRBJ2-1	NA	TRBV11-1	CASNFQGPLDNELFF	TGTGCCAGCAACTTCCAGGGACCGCTGGACAATGAGTTGTTCTTC
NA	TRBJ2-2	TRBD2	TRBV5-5	CASSGTSVYTGKLFF	TGTGCCAGCAGTGGGACTAGCGTCTACACGGGGAAGCTGTTTTTT
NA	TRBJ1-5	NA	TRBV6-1	CASSEAKVQPQHF	TGTGCCAGCAGTGAAGCTAAGGTTCAGCCCCAGCATTTT
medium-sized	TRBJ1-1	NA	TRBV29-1	CSVGSGWGMNTEAFF	TGCAGCGTTGGATCCGGGTGGGGTATGAACACTGAAGCTTTCTTT
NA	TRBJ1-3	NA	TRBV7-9	CASSRVSSSGNTIYF	TGTGCCAGCAGCCGTGTCTCGAGCTCTGGAAACACCATATATTTT
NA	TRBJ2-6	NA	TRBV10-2	CASSERGPGSSGVNVLTF	TGCGCCAGCAGTGAAAGAGGCCCGGGGAGCTCTGGGGTCAACGTCCTGACTTTC
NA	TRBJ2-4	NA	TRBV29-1	CSVEELGRNIQYF	TGCAGCGTTGAAGAACTCGGTCGTAACATTCAGTATTTC
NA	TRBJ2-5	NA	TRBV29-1	CTVRFRYQKTQYF	TGCACCGTTAGATTCCGGTACCAAAAGACCCAGTACTTC
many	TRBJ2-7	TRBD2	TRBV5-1	CASSSGLVNPWQYF	TGCGCCAGCAGCTCGGGACTAGTTAACCCGTGGCAGTACTTC
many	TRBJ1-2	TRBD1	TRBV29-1	CSVGQETYGYTF	TGCAGCGTGGGACAGGAGACATATGGCTACACCTTC
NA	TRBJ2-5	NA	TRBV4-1	CASSQEGCGETQCF	TGCGCCAGCAGCCAAGAAGGGTGCGGGGAGACCCAGTGCTTC
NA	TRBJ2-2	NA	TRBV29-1	CSVAGTNTMELFF	TGCAGCGTTGCTGGGACGAACACCATGGAGCTGTTTTTT
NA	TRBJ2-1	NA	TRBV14	CASSQKGQGSGYNEQFF	TGTGCCAGCAGCCAGAAGGGTCAGGGGTCAGGGTACAATGAGCAGTTTTTC
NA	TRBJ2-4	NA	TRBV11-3	CASSLDASPDKNIHYF	TGTGCCAGCAGCTTAGATGCCTCTCCGGACAAAAACATTCATTACTTC
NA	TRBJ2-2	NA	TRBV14	CASSQTYGKLFF	TGTGCCAGCAGTCAGACCTACGGGAAGCTGTTTTTT
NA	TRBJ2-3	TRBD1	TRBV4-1	CASSQLTGGISDTRYF	TGCGCCAGCAGCCAACTGACAGGGGGTATATCAGATACACGGTATTTT
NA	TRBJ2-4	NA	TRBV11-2	CASTISALAKNIKYF	TGTGCCAGCACCATTTCGGCGTTAGCCAAAAACATTAAGTACTTC
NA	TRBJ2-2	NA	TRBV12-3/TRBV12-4	CASNLIGGGQLFF	TGTGCCAGCAATTTAATAGGAGGCGGGCAGCTGTTTTTT
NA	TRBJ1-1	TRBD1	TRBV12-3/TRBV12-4	CASSFPSGGSTEAFF	TGTGCCAGCAGTTTCCCCTCAGGGGGGAGCACTGAAGCTTTCTTT
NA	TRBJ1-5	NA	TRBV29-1	CSDGGGNQPHHF	TGTAGCGATGGGGGAGGCAACCAGCCCCATCATTTT
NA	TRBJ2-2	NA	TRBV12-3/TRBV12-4	CACSLIGDTGELFF	TGTGCCTGCAGTTTGATAGGGGACACAGGGGAGCTGTTTTTT
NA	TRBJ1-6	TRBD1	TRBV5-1	CPSSGQGGYNSPLHF	TGTCCCAGCAGCGGACAGGGGGGGTATAATTCACCCCTCCACTTT
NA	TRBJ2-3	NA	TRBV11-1	CASSSGGSYVGAPTDTQYF	TGTGCCAGCAGCTCTGGGGGAAGCTATGTTGGAGCCCCCACAGATACGCAGTACTTT
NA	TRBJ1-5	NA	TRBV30	CAWSPAGNQPQHF	TGTGCCTGGAGCCCTGCAGGCAATCAGCCCCAGCATTTT
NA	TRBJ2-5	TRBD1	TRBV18	CASSGDRGETQYF	TGTGCCAGCTCGGGGGACAGGGGAGAGACCCAGTACTTC
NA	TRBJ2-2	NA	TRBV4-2	CASSQTRGPTGELLF	TGTGCCAGCAGCCAAACCCGGGGCCCAACCGGGGAGCTGTTATTT
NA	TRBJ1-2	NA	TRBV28	CACSLMVSYGYTF	TGTGCCTGCAGTTTAATGGTCAGCTATGGCTACACTTTC
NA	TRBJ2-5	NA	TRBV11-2	CASSLGANGQETQYF	TGTGCCAGTAGCTTAGGAGCTAACGGACAAGAGACCCAGTACTTC
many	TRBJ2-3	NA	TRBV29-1	CSLGEGTDTQYF	TGCAGCTTGGGGGAGGGCACAGATACGCAGTATTTT
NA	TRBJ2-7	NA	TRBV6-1	CASSEALYKQYF	TGTGCCAGCAGCGAAGCGCTCTACAAGCAGTACTTC
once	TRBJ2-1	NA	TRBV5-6	CASSEAGTDNEQFF	TGTGCTAGCAGCGAGGCAGGAACGGACAATGAGCAGTTCTTC
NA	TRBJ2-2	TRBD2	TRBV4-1	CASSQDGGGWSGELFF	TGCGCCAGCAGCCAAGATGGGGGGGGATGGAGCGGGGAGCTGTTTTTT
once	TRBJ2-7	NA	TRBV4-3	CARSQDYSYEQYF	TGCGCCAGAAGCCAAGATTATTCCTACGAGCAGTACTTC
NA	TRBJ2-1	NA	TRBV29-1	CSVEDGDEPFF	TGCAGCGTTGAAGATGGAGATGAGCCGTTCTTC
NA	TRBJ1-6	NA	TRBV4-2	CVSSEAGAKDTPLHF	TGTGTCAGCAGCGAAGCTGGGGCGAAGGATACACCCCTCCACTTT
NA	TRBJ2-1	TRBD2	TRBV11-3	CASSLGITGGRSEQFF	TGTGCCAGCAGTCTAGGTATAACGGGAGGGCGAAGTGAGCAGTTCTTC
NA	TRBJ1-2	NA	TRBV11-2	CATSLYSVAYFRGYTF	TGTGCCACCAGCTTATATTCGGTAGCCTATTTTCGAGGCTACACCTTC
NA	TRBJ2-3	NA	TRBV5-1	CAGSRDRLTDAQYF	TGCGCCGGCAGTCGGGACCGACTCACAGATGCGCAGTATTTT
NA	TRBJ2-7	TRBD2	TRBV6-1	CASSIIPGLPPYEQYF	TGTGCCAGCAGTATCATACCGGGACTACCTCCCTACGAGCAGTACTTC